The 25 T cell receptor beta chains given below trace back to one sample, sequenced in a study of T cell responses to AZD1222 COVID-19 vaccine. TCRdb keeps only in-frame clones here, not all; method: immunoSEQ multiplex PCR. The sample records more than 95,000 clones, 80% to 90% being singletons. The sample was peripheral blood, taken on day 0 of AZD1222 vaccination. These TCRs come from an adult in good health.

This clone was seen a handful of times. The CDR3 protein is CAWSVGGSAGELFF. The CDR3 DNA sequence: TGTGCCTGGAGTGTAGGGGGTAGCGCCGGGGAGCTGTTTTTT. This sequence joins TRBV30 and TRBJ2-2; weak D call: TRBD1 (6 bases). V was pared by 0 bases and J by 6 bases, with 11 bases between. In germline, CDR1 is GTSNPN, CDR2 SVGIG (reference sequence). The length of the CDR3 is 14 residues. Variable domain in full (rest from reference TRBV30 and TRBJ2-2): SQTIHQWPATLVQPVGSPLSLECTVEGTSNPNLYWYRQAAGRGLQLLFYSVGIGQISSEVPQNLSASRPQDRQFILSSKKLLLSDSGFYLCAWSVGGSAGELFFGEGSRLTVL.

The chain links TRBV15 to TRBJ1-4, with D tentatively TRBD1 (5 bases). The CDR3 consists of 15 residues. Trimming removed 5 bases at V and 7 bases at J, with 17 bases between. Germline CDR1 reads LNHNV; CDR2 reads YYDKDF (reference sequence). CDR3 amino acids: CATSRPGLEGEKLFF. The CDR3 region has the DNA TGTGCCACCAGCCGTCCAGGGCTCGAGGGTGAAAAACTGTTTTTT.

CDR3 amino acids: CASSVQGGYGYTF. For the CDR3, the DNA is TGTGCCAGCAGCGTACAGGGGGGATATGGCTACACCTTC. The rearrangement joins TRBV9 to TRBJ1-2; 7 positions agree with TRBD1. This CDR3 has 13 amino acids. V was clipped by 1 base and J by 5 bases; unmatched bases: 2. Germline CDR1 is SGDLS and CDR2 is YYNGEE.

The genes are TRBV3-1 (or the pseudogene TRBV3-2) and TRBJ2-2; D unresolved. This CDR3 is built from 14 residues. CDR1 is LGHDT and CDR2 is YNNKEL in the germline V gene (reference sequence). V was shortened by 2 bases and J by 4 bases, with 8 bases between the two germline ends. CDR3 coding DNA: TGTGCCAGCAGCCAAATGTGGGGCACCGGGGAGCTGTTTTTT. Encoded protein: CASSQMWGTGELFF.

This chain connects TRBV6-5 to TRBJ2-3, with D perhaps TRBD2 (6 bases). Germline CDR1 MNHEY, CDR2 SVGAGI. V was clipped by 0 bases and J by 5 bases, with 15 bases between them. The CDR3 runs 16 residues. In DNA, the CDR3 is TGTGCCAGCAGTTACTCTCGCCGACTAGTTGGAGATACGCAGTATTTT. It yields the protein CASSYSRRLVGDTQYF.

The sample holds one count of this clone. The chain joins TRBV3-1 (or the pseudogene TRBV3-2) to TRBJ1-1; 9 bases are shared with TRBD1. The CDR3 is 14 amino acids. After removal of 5 bases from V and 2 bases from J, the junction contained 3 bases not matched to a gene. CDR1 and CDR2 from the germline V gene are LGHDT and YNNKEL (reference sequence). The CDR3 here is CASSKTGGNTEAFF. In nucleotides, the CDR3 is TGTGCCAGCAGCAAGACAGGGGGAAACACTGAAGCTTTCTTT.

The rearrangement uses TRBV5-4 and TRBJ1-3, with a tentative D call TRBD1 (5 bases). V was shortened by 3 bases and J by 1 base, with 14 bases between the two germline ends. The CDR3 runs 16 residues. Germline V CDR1 and CDR2: SGHNT, YYREEE (reference sequence). CDR3 protein: CASSWAEGVSGNTIYF. The CDR3, as DNA: TGTGCCAGCAGCTGGGCGGAAGGGGTGTCTGGAAACACCATATATTTT.

The chain uses TRBV7-9 and TRBJ2-7; D may be TRBD2 (6 bases). V lost 4 bases, J lost 3 bases, and 13 bases lay in between. The germline V gene encodes CDR1 SEHNR and CDR2 FQNEAQ (reference sequence). CDR3 length equals 14 residues. The DNA of the CDR3 is TGTGCCAGCAGCTACCTCGGGGGAGACTACGAGCAGTACTTC. Translating it yields CASSYLGGDYEQYF. The whole variable domain, remainder taken from reference TRBV7-9 and TRBJ2-7, is DTGVSQNPRHKITKRGQNVTFRCDPISEHNRLYWYRQTLGQGPEFLTYFQNEAQLEKSRLLSDRFSAERPKGSFSTLEIQRTEQGDSAMYLCASSYLGGDYEQYFGPGTRLTVT.

The chain couples TRBV7-2 to TRBJ2-7; D ambiguous. Trimming shortened V by 5 bases and J by 4 bases, and 9 bases separated the two germline ends. This CDR3 comprises 12 residues. From germline, CDR1 is SGHTA and CDR2 FQGNSA. The CDR3 DNA sequence: TGTGCCAGCAGCCCTTCAGGTTACGAGCAGTACTTC. This encodes CASSPSGYEQYF.

The chain uses TRBV7-2 and TRBJ1-5, with no clear D. With 5 bases removed from V and 11 bases from J, the gap between germline ends came to 13 bases. There are 12 residues in the CDR3. The germline CDR1 and CDR2 sequences are SGHTA and FQGNSA. The CDR3 protein is CASSGNGGTQHF. The CDR3 nucleotides read TGTGCCAGCAGCGGCAACGGTGGGACCCAGCATTTT.

The rearrangement uses TRBV7-2 and TRBJ1-3; D is ambiguous. Germline V lookup: CDR1 SGHTA, CDR2 FQGNSA. V was trimmed by 5 bases and J by 0 bases, leaving 8 bases between them. The CDR3 runs to 14 residues. The CDR3 nucleotides read TGTGCCAGCAGCCCGATGCTCTCTGGAAACACCATATATTTT. It codes for CASSPMLSGNTIYF.

V and J are TRBV4-2 and TRBJ1-5; D call uncertain. CDR3 length: 13 amino acids. The V gene lost 2 bases and the J gene lost 5 bases, with 7 bases spanning the gap. CDR1 LGHNA and CDR2 YNFKEQ come from the germline V gene. CDR3 amino acids: CASSQILDQPQHF. The CDR3 DNA is TGTGCCAGCAGCCAAATACTGGATCAGCCCCAGCATTTT.

The rearrangement joins TRBV9 to TRBJ2-5; TRBD1 matches 7 bases. The length of the CDR3 is 16 residues. Trimming removed 4 bases from V and 0 bases from J; junction bases left unmatched: 9. From germline, CDR1 is SGDLS and CDR2 YYNGEE. CDR3: CASSRPGQSYQETQYF. In nucleotides, the CDR3 is TGTGCCAGCAGCCGACCGGGACAGAGCTACCAAGAGACCCAGTACTTC.

The CDR3, as DNA: TGTGCCAGCAGCCAGACTGACAGGGGTATAACCTTC. Translated: CASSQTDRGITF. The genes are TRBV3-1 (or the pseudogene TRBV3-2) and TRBJ1-2; TRBD1 agrees at 8 bases. Looked up from germline, CDR1 is LGHDT and CDR2 is YNNKEL (reference sequence). Unmatched junction bases numbered 8, after V lost 3 bases and J lost 14 bases. CDR3 length equals 12 residues.

V gene TRBV5-4 combines with J gene TRBJ2-7, with 10 bases lining up with TRBD2. Germline V gene sequence: CDR1 SGHNT, CDR2 YYREEE (reference sequence). The J segment lost 6 bases and the V segment lost 4 bases, leaving 7 bases of the junction unmatched. The CDR3 runs to 14 residues. The CDR3 spells CASSKDRLAGEQYF. CDR3 sequence (DNA): TGTGCCAGCAGCAAAGATAGACTAGCGGGCGAGCAGTACTTC.

The genes are TRBV6-1 and TRBJ2-7, with 9 bases that match TRBD1. The length of the CDR3 is 17 residues. Germline V gives CDR1 MNHNS, CDR2 SASEGT. J was trimmed by 5 bases and V by 2 bases; bases with no gene match: 13. In DNA form, the CDR3 reads TGTGCCAGCAGTGAACTAGGGGGACAGGGAGTGAAAAACGAGCAGTACTTC. It yields the protein CASSELGGQGVKNEQYF.

This rearrangement joins TRBV27 to TRBJ2-5, with 9 bases identical to TRBD1. V gave up 4 bases and J gave up 5 bases; unmatched junction bases: 11. The CDR3 sequence is 16 residues long. Germline loops: CDR1 MNHEY, CDR2 SMNVEV (reference sequence). The CDR3 sequence: CASSSSGQGAWETQYF. CDR3 DNA: TGTGCCAGCAGTTCCTCGGGACAGGGTGCTTGGGAGACCCAGTACTTC.

The chain is built from TRBV10-3 and TRBJ2-1; TRBD2 agrees at 7 bases. The CDR3 runs 14 residues. Looked up from germline, CDR1 is ENHRY and CDR2 is SYGVKD. With V trimmed by 7 bases and J by 6 bases, 9 bases remained unmatched. CDR3 nucleotides: TGTGCCATCAAGGAGGGAGGGCCTTTCAATGAGCAGTTCTTC. This translates into CAIKEGGPFNEQFF.

This clone was detected once. The rearrangement links TRBV19 to TRBJ2-5, with TRBD2 matching 7 bases. This CDR3 region has 12 residues. Germline lookup yields CDR1 LNHDA and CDR2 SQIVND (reference sequence). J was trimmed by 5 bases and V by 8 bases; bases with no gene match: 5. DNA for the CDR3: TGTGCCAGTGGGGAGGGTATGGAGACCCAGTACTTC. As protein: CASGEGMETQYF.

The J gene is TRBJ1-2, the V gene TRBV28; D gene uncertain. Trimming took 7 bases from V and 8 from J, leaving 14 bases between them. Germline V gives CDR1 MDHEN, CDR2 SYDVKM. CDR3 length: 12 amino acids. The CDR3 DNA sequence: TGTGCCAGCACTGCAGGTTCACGGGGCTACACCTTC. As protein: CASTAGSRGYTF.

The rearrangement uses TRBV19 and TRBJ1-1, with TRBD1 matching over 8 bases. The germline V gene has CDR1 LNHDA and CDR2 SQIVND (reference sequence). The CDR3 has 17 residues. V lost 4 bases to trimming and J lost 0 bases; unmatched junction nucleotides: 10. CDR3 residues: CASSKETGQGVNTEAFF. The CDR3 bases are TGTGCCAGTAGTAAAGAAACTGGACAGGGCGTGAACACTGAAGCTTTCTTT.

This rearrangement joins TRBV19 to TRBJ1-2; maybe TRBD1 (6 bases). In germline, CDR1 is LNHDA, CDR2 SQIVND (reference sequence). V was cut by 3 bases and J by 8 bases, with 13 bases left in between. The CDR3 is made up of 13 amino acids. DNA of the CDR3: TGTGCCAGTAGTATCGGCAGGGGAGGGGGCTACACCTTC. It translates to CASSIGRGGGYTF.

The CDR3 bases are TGTGCCAGCAGGGGACAGGGCCAAGGACATAATCAGCCCCAGCATTTT. This encodes CASRGQGQGHNQPQHF. The genes are TRBV28 and TRBJ1-5; TRBD1 aligns across 9 bases. Germline values: CDR1 MDHEN, CDR2 SYDVKM. The trim removed 6 bases at V and 4 bases at J, leaving 10 bases unmatched. CDR3 length: 16 amino acids.

This clone was counted a single time. V usage is TRBV5-1 and J usage is TRBJ2-1; D remains ambiguous. CDR3 size: 12 residues. Trimming shortened V by 2 bases and J by 9 bases, and 9 bases separated the two germline ends. CDR1 and CDR2 from the germline V gene are SGHRS and YFSETQ. The CDR3 spells CASSLSLSEQFF. The DNA for the CDR3 is TGCGCCAGCAGCTTATCCCTGTCTGAGCAGTTCTTC.

This sequence joins TRBV7-6 and TRBJ1-2, with D perhaps matching TRBD1 (5 bases). CDR3 length: 15 residues. Trimming removed 6 bases at V and 5 bases at J, with 19 bases between. Germline CDR1 is SGHVS and CDR2 is FNYEAQ. The CDR3 DNA is TGTGCCAGCAGTTATGGTCCGGGGCAGGGATATGGCTACACCTTC. Translation gives CASSYGPGQGYGYTF.